The clone carrying this T cell receptor beta chain was counted a few times. The sample originates from a study of memory CD4+ T cells and cytomegalovirus serostatus. Turning to the study itself: This sample comes from healthy Belgian adults, under 10 CMV seropositive, 20 to 25 seronegative.

Single viable CD3+CD4+CD8-CD45RO+ cells were sorted as the memory CD4+ T cells. CD4+ T cells were isolated by positive magnetic selection. The CDR3 sequence is 14 residues long. V gave up 5 bases and J gave up 2 bases, with 13 bases separating them. Germline V gives CDR1 SGHAT, CDR2 FQDESV (reference sequence). Original processing methods: Out-of-frame sequences were removed, leaving about 2.2 million distinct TCRbeta sequences. Libraries were prepared by immunoSEQ multiplex PCR; TCRdb keeps only in-frame clonotypes and omits some of them. The V and J calls and clone size come from that table; D and trimming were worked out from the DNA. The sample lists 85,000 to 100,000 clones, 75% to 85% occurring once.

The receptor was derived from an adult in good health and CMV-seropositive. The rearrangement links TRBV11-1 to TRBJ2-7, with D possibly being TRBD2 (6 bases). The sequencing sample was made of memory CD4+ T cells from blood. The DNA of the CDR3 is TGTGCCAGCAGCCGCCGGAGGGCCCCCTACGAGCAGTACTTC. This gives the protein CASSRRRAPYEQYF. Together with reference TRBV11-1 and TRBJ2-7, the CDR3 gives the full variable domain: EAEVAQSPRYKITEKSQAVAFWCDPISGHATLYWYRQILGQGPELLVQFQDESVVDDSQLPKDRFSAERLKGVDSTLKIQPAELGDSAMYLCASSRRRAPYEQYFGPGTRLTVT.